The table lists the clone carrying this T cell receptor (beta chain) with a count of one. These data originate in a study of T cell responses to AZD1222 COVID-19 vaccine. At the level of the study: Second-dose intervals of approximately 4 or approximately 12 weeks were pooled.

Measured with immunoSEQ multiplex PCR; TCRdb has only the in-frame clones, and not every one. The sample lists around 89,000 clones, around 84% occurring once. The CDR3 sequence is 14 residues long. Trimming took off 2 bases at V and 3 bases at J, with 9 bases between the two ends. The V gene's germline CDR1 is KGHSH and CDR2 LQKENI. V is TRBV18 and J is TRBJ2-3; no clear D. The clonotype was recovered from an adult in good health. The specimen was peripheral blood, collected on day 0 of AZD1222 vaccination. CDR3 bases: TGTGCCAGCTCACCATTCGGATCAACAGATACGCAGTATTTT. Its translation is CASSPFGSTDTQYF.